This T cell receptor beta chain was sequenced in a study of shared clonotypes between healthy human individuals. Study-level findings and limits: Exclusively blood specimens were collected; tissue repertoires likely differ. Clonotypes shared by all four donors outscored non-shared clonotypes in generation probability.

Germline CDR1 and CDR2: PRHDT and FYEKMQ (reference sequence). The CDR3 consists of 18 residues. V gave up 5 bases and J gave up 2 bases; unmatched junction bases: 10. Details on this clone: Its specificity is not known.

Assay: immunoSEQ multiplex PCR; the TCRdb copy retains only in-frame clones and omits some. The data hold around 200,000 clones, with 90% to 95% observed a single time. The sequence came from a young woman in good health. The gene calls are TRBV13 and TRBJ2-7; TRBD2 matches 15 bases. Sequenced material: naive CD4+ T cells sorted from blood. Subset given: CD45RA+ positively selected. CDR3 residues: CASSTGTSGRSGPYEQYF. The CDR3 DNA reads TGTGCCAGCAGCACAGGGACTAGCGGGAGGTCGGGGCCCTACGAGCAGTACTTC.